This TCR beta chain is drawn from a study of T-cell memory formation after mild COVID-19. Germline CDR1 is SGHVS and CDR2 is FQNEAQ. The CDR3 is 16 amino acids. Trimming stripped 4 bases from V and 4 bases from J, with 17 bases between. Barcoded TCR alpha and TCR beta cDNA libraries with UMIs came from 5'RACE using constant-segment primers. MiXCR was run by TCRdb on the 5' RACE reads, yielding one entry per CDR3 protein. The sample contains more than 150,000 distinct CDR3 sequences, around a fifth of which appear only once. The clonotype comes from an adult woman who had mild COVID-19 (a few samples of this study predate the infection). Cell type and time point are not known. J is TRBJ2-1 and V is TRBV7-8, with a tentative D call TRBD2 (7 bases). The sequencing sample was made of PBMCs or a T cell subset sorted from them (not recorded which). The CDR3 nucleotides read TGTGCCAGCAGCTCATGGGGGGGGCGCGTGTACAATGAGCAGTTCTTC. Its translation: CASSSWGGRVYNEQFF.